This T cell receptor (beta chain) is from a study of T cell responses to AZD1222 COVID-19 vaccine. Study-wide results and caveats: Donors in the cohort were predominantly white British and more often female, and clonal diversity was possibly underestimated. Sampled repertoires all dated from after the peak T cell response. Baseline seropositivity occurred in only a handful of AZD1222 recipients.

The CDR3 length is 15 residues. The germline CDR1 and CDR2 sequences are SGHAT and FQNNGV. Trimming left V 5 bases short and J 7 bases short, with 17 bases between. Profiling relied on immunoSEQ multiplex PCR, and the TCRdb table lists in-frame clones only, not all of them. The data show about 56,000 clones, approximately 83% seen once. As concerns this clone: Its specificity is not known.

The rearrangement joins TRBV11-2 to TRBJ1-4; D is ambiguous. The starting material was peripheral blood, obtained on day 0 of AZD1222 vaccination. The receptor was isolated from an adult in good health. CDR3 sequence: CASSPSGPLGEKLFF. The CDR3 DNA reads as TGTGCCAGCAGCCCCTCGGGCCCTCTGGGTGAAAAACTGTTTTTT.